These 8 T cell receptor beta chains originate from one sample sequenced in a study of prognosis after radiotherapy for stage I lung cancer. With two-round multiplex PCR, TCR beta CDR3 sequences were amplified from genomic DNA. First-round PCR employed TRBV- and TRBJ-specific primers for each gene. Each CDR3 protein gets one entry after TCRdb re-called the multiplex PCR reads with MiXCR. The repertoire holds about 26,000 distinct CDR3 sequences, with 25% to 35% as singletons. Sequences were derived from PBMCs, sampled before or after stereotactic body radiation therapy (not recorded which). The receptors stem from a donor of 50 years or more with non-small cell lung cancer.

This clonotype has ten or more counts. The CDR3 loop reads CASSKGMLNNQPQHF. DNA for the CDR3: TGTGCCAGTAGTAAGGGCATGCTGAACAATCAGCCCCAGCATTTT. The chain is built from TRBV19 and TRBJ1-5; D unresolved. Germline CDR1 and CDR2: LNHDA and SQIVND (reference sequence). Trimming left V 4 bases short and J 3 bases short, with 13 bases between. This CDR3 region has 15 residues.

This clonotype was picked up many times. The chain recombines TRBV4-1 with TRBJ1-1; tentatively, D is TRBD1 (6 bases). Trimming took 2 bases from V and 3 from J, leaving 16 bases between them. The CDR3 has 16 amino acids. Germline CDR1 and CDR2: MGHRA and YSYEKL. The CDR3 spells CASSQFPGTPDTEAFF. In DNA, the CDR3 is TGCGCCAGCAGCCAATTTCCCGGGACACCCGACACTGAAGCTTTCTTT.

This clonotype was observed many times. The chain links TRBV5-5 to TRBJ2-5; TRBD2 matches 8 bases. The CDR3 is made up of 14 amino acids. With V trimmed by 4 bases and J by 5 bases, 7 bases remained unmatched. Germline loops: CDR1 SGHKS, CDR2 YYEKEE (reference sequence). CDR3 nucleotide sequence: TGTGCCAGCAGCCCTCGGGGGGGGGCGGAGACCCAGTACTTC. Translated, it gives CASSPRGGAETQYF.

The gene calls are TRBV12-3 or TRBV12-4 and TRBJ1-2; no clear D. Trimming took 5 bases from V and 6 from J, leaving 13 bases between them. The CDR3 sequence is 13 residues long. The CDR3 protein is CASSLTWVHGYTF. In nucleotides, the CDR3 is TGTGCCAGCAGTCTGACATGGGTCCATGGCTACACCTTC.

Of note for this clonotype: A read error likely explains this, since a far larger clone differs by one base. J is TRBJ1-2 and V is TRBV6-2 or TRBV6-3, with 9 bases fitting TRBD1. The CDR3 extends over 14 amino acids. CDR1 MNHEY and CDR2 SVGEGT come from the germline V gene. V lost 7 bases and J lost 4; bases outside the gene matches: 7. The CDR3 DNA follows: TGTGCCAGCATCCATGGGACAGGGCCCTATGGCTACACCTTC. Its protein product is CASIHGTGPYGYTF.

About this clonotype itself: The germline gene is not matched at one end of the junction; a read error may be the cause. This rearrangement joins TRBV5-1 to TRBJ1-6; D uncertain. CDR3 length equals 15 residues. Germline V CDR1 and CDR2: SGHRS, YFSETQ. This chain's CDR3 is CASSIRSVDNLPLHF. CDR3 in DNA: TGCGCCAGCAGCATTCGTTCGGTGGATAATTTACCCCTCCACTTT.

This clonotype was recorded many times. The chain is built from TRBV6-1 and TRBJ2-7, with a tentative D call TRBD2 (5 bases). Germline CDR1 MNHNS, CDR2 SASEGT. This CDR3 spans 12 amino acids. Trimming shortened V by 3 bases and J by 3 bases, and 6 bases separated the two germline ends. CDR3 loop: CASSEEDYEQYF. Here the CDR3 DNA reads TGTGCCAGCAGTGAGGAGGACTACGAGCAGTACTTC.

This clonotype was counted many times. This chain joins TRBV4-2 and TRBJ1-2, with TRBD1 identical over 8 bases. Germline assignment: CDR1 LGHNA and CDR2 YNFKEQ. Trimming removed 0 bases from V and 4 bases from J; junction bases left unmatched: 4. CDR3 length: 15 residues. In nucleotides, the CDR3 is TGTGCCAGCAGCCAAGATGGACAGGGTCTCTATGGCTACACCTTC. Amino acid sequence: CASSQDGQGLYGYTF.